A single sample gave rise to the 5 T cell receptor beta chains below, sequenced in a study of blood T cell repertoires in COVID-19. TCRdb keeps only in-frame clones here, not all; method: immunoSEQ multiplex PCR. This table holds approximately 300,000 clones, 89% found once. Sequencing was done on a sample of peripheral blood. The receptors were gathered from a man aged 18 to 30 who had recovered from COVID-19.

This clone has only a few counts. V gene TRBV10-3 combines with J gene TRBJ2-7; 7 nucleotides align to TRBD2. The V gene end was trimmed by 6 bases and the J gene end by 7 bases; junction bases not matched to a gene: 12. CDR1 is ENHRY and CDR2 is SYGVKD in the germline V gene. The CDR3 length is 14 residues. CDR3 coding DNA: TGTGCCATCAGCGAGAGGGGCGGGAGTGAAGAGCAGTACTTC. It is translated as CAISERGGSEEQYF.

The V call is TRBV19, the J call TRBJ2-7, with 8 bases matching TRBD1. The trim removed 5 bases at V and 6 bases at J, leaving 9 bases unmatched. Per the germline V gene, CDR1 is LNHDA and CDR2 is SQIVND (reference sequence). This CDR3 comprises 14 residues. CDR3 DNA sequence: TGTGCCAGTAGTTCTGGACAGGGATTAGGCGAGCAGTACTTC. It is translated as CASSSGQGLGEQYF.

The chain is built from TRBV15 and TRBJ2-4; D gene uncertain. V was pared by 1 base and J by 5 bases, with 6 bases between. The germline V gene has CDR1 LNHNV and CDR2 YYDKDF (reference sequence). This CDR3 comprises 13 residues. The CDR3 reads CATSRGRENIQYF. The CDR3 region has the DNA TGTGCCACCAGCAGAGGCCGGGAAAACATTCAGTACTTC.

This sequence joins TRBV9 and TRBJ1-2, with 11 positions matching TRBD1. CDR1 and CDR2 (germline): SGDLS, YYNGEE. V shed 0 bases and J 7 bases; nucleotides not matched to a gene: 5. The CDR3 runs 15 residues. The CDR3, as DNA: TGTGCCAGCAGCGTAGCTGGGACAGGGGGTATTGGCTACACCTTC. It translates to CASSVAGTGGIGYTF.

The V gene is TRBV28, the J gene TRBJ2-1; TRBD2 agrees at 16 bases. In germline, CDR1 is MDHEN, CDR2 SYDVKM. The CDR3 spans 16 residues. The J segment lost 6 bases and the V segment lost 7 bases, leaving 6 bases of the junction unmatched. CDR3 residues: CASIRGTSGGGNEQFF. DNA of the CDR3: TGTGCCAGCATCAGAGGGACTAGCGGGGGGGGCAATGAGCAGTTCTTC. The variable domain in full, with the rest retrieved from reference TRBV28 and TRBJ2-1, is DVKVTQSSRYLVKRTGEKVFLECVQDMDHENMFWYRQDPGLGLRLIYFSYDVKMKEKGDIPEGYSVSREKKERFSLILESASTNQTSMYLCASIRGTSGGGNEQFFGPGTRLTVL.